The 15 T cell receptor beta chains in this list originate from one sample, sequenced in a study of cytomegalovirus exposure and HLA in healthy donors. PCR was performed using 60 Vbeta and 13 Jbeta primers. The assay was immunoSEQ multiplex PCR, and TCRdb's table has in-frame clones only and misses some. Its table lists some 200,000 clones. The specimen sequenced was PBMCs. The source of these receptors is a man aged 30-40 years in good health and CMV-seronegative.

The chain uses TRBV4-1 and TRBJ2-5; 14 positions match TRBD2. In germline, CDR1 is MGHRA, CDR2 YSYEKL. The CDR3 totals 16 residues. The V segment lost 0 bases and the J segment 6 bases; nucleotides outside the gene matches: 3. CDR3 coding DNA: TGCGCCAGCAGCCAAGACGGGACTAGCGGGAGTAAGACCCAGTACTTC. Translated: CASSQDGTSGSKTQYF.

V usage is TRBV6-1 and J usage is TRBJ2-7, with 11 bases aligning to TRBD1. The V gene end was trimmed by 5 bases and the J gene end by 7 bases; junction bases not matched to a gene: 7. There are 14 residues in the CDR3. CDR1 is MNHNS and CDR2 is SASEGT in the germline V gene. The CDR3: CASSHGQGAREQYF. For the CDR3, the DNA is TGTGCCAGCAGTCATGGACAGGGGGCGCGTGAGCAGTACTTC.

The chain couples TRBV27 to TRBJ2-2, with a possible D match to TRBD1 (5 bases). The length of the CDR3 is 15 residues. Germline assignment: CDR1 MNHEY and CDR2 SMNVEV (reference sequence). The ends were cut back, 4 bases at V and 5 bases at J, with 14 bases in the middle. Here the CDR3 reads CASSSTAASTGELFF. DNA for the CDR3: TGTGCCAGCAGTTCGACAGCCGCGAGTACCGGGGAGCTGTTTTTT.

The chain has TRBV7-9 and TRBJ1-2, with D possibly being TRBD1 (5 bases). The length of the CDR3 is 11 residues. The ends were cut back, 8 bases at V and 6 bases at J, with 10 bases in the middle. Germline CDR1 is SEHNR and CDR2 is FQNEAQ (reference sequence). As DNA, the CDR3 is TGTGCCAGCGCGCGGGGGGATGGCTACACCTTC. It specifies CASARGDGYTF.

V gene TRBV9 combines with J gene TRBJ1-5, with 7 bases that match TRBD1. V was pared by 0 bases and J by 10 bases, with 10 bases of the junction left unmatched. This CDR3 spans 15 amino acids. Germline CDR1 and CDR2: SGDLS and YYNGEE. The DNA of the CDR3 is TGTGCCAGCAGCGTAGGCGGGGACAGCCGGGTCCCCCAGCATTTT. Its translation is CASSVGGDSRVPQHF. The full variable domain, in which reference TRBV9 and TRBJ1-5 provide the parts outside the CDR3, is DSGVTQTPKHLITATGQRVTLRCSPRSGDLSVYWYQQSLDQGLQFLIQYYNGEERAKGNILERFSAQQFPDLHSELNLSSLELGDSALYFCASSVGGDSRVPQHFGDGTRLSIL.

The rearrangement joins TRBV27 to TRBJ1-1; tentatively, D is TRBD1 (5 bases). V shed 8 bases and J shed 3 bases, with 25 bases lying between them. CDR1 and CDR2 (germline): MNHEY, SMNVEV (reference sequence). The CDR3 contains 17 residues. The CDR3 bases are TGTGCCAGCCCTCCCGAAAACCAGACCGGGGGGGACACTGAAGCTTTCTTT. It codes for CASPPENQTGGDTEAFF.

CDR3 sequence reads: CASSQDTGTYGLFPQHF. CDR3 coding DNA: TGCGCCAGCAGCCAAGATACGGGGACATACGGGCTGTTCCCCCAGCATTTT. The V call is TRBV4-1, the J call TRBJ1-5, with a weak D call TRBD1 (6 bases). Germline V gene lookup returns CDR1 MGHRA and CDR2 YSYEKL. The CDR3 loop spans 17 amino acids. The ends were cut back, 0 bases at V and 10 bases at J, with 22 bases in the middle.

Remarks on this clone: Relative to the germline gene, one junction end is altered; a read error may explain this. The chain is built from TRBV19 and TRBJ1-2; TRBD1 might be the D (6 bases). Germline CDR1 reads LNHDA; CDR2 reads SQIVND (reference sequence). This CDR3 has 15 amino acids. The CDR3 nucleotides are TGTGCCAGTAGTATAGGGCGGACAGTTGTCTATGGCGACACCTTC. Encoded protein: CASSIGRTVVYGDTF.

V and J are TRBV4-1 and TRBJ1-1, with D possibly being TRBD1 (6 bases). Germline CDR1 and CDR2: MGHRA and YSYEKL. The CDR3 has 18 amino acids. V was shortened by 0 bases and J by 4 bases, with 21 bases between the two germline ends. CDR3 DNA sequence: TGCGCCAGCAGCCAAGACCCAGGGGCCTTCTGTGGAAGCACTGAAGCTTTCTTT. Translated: CASSQDPGAFCGSTEAFF.

The CDR3: CASSLAGAEETQYF. The CDR3 DNA reads as TGCGCCAGCAGCTTGGCTGGGGCAGAAGAGACCCAGTACTTC. The rearrangement links TRBV5-1 to TRBJ2-5; D might be TRBD1 (5 bases). The CDR3 spans 14 residues. Deletions cut 0 bases from V and 3 bases from J, with 9 bases between. Per the germline V gene, CDR1 is SGHRS and CDR2 is YFSETQ.

This chain joins TRBV5-1 and TRBJ1-1; perhaps TRBD1 as D (5 bases). CDR3 length equals 14 residues. The germline gives CDR1 SGHRS, CDR2 YFSETQ. The V end lost 2 bases, the J end lost 2 bases, and 10 bases lay between the germline ends. The CDR3 nucleotides are TGCGCCAGCAGCTTCCAGGGAATCAACACTGAAGCTTTCTTT. Protein: CASSFQGINTEAFF.

J is TRBJ2-2 and V is TRBV4-3; possible D gene TRBD1, 5 bases. Germline V gene sequence: CDR1 LGHNA, CDR2 YSLEER. This CDR3 spans 15 amino acids. V lost 0 bases, J lost 1 base, and 6 bases lay in between. The CDR3 sequence is CASSQDRVNTGELFF. Written as DNA, the CDR3 is TGCGCCAGCAGCCAAGACAGGGTGAACACCGGGGAGCTGTTTTTT.

The V call is TRBV30, the J call TRBJ2-7, with 8 bases matching TRBD2. Trimming at V came to 7 bases and at J to 4 bases, leaving 12 bases not matched to a gene. Germline assignment: CDR1 GTSNPN and CDR2 SVGIG (reference sequence). The CDR3 loop spans 14 amino acids. The CDR3, as DNA: TGTGCCTCTACCGGGCTAGCGGGCCAATACGAGCAGTACTTC. It yields the protein CASTGLAGQYEQYF. The variable domain in full, completed from reference TRBV30 and TRBJ2-7, reads SQTIHQWPATLVQPVGSPLSLECTVEGTSNPNLYWYRQAAGRGLQLLFYSVGIGQISSEVPQNLSASRPQDRQFILSSKKLLLSDSGFYLCASTGLAGQYEQYFGPGTRLTVT.

J is TRBJ1-5 and V is TRBV9; possibly TRBD1 for D (5 bases). Trimming left V 0 bases short and J 3 bases short, with 10 bases between. The CDR3 sequence is 15 residues long. Germline assignment: CDR1 SGDLS and CDR2 YYNGEE. DNA for the CDR3: TGTGCCAGCAGCGTAGAGAACAGGAACAATCAGCCCCAGCATTTT. Translation: CASSVENRNNQPQHF.

The rearrangement joins TRBV9 to TRBJ1-1; D might be TRBD1 (6 bases). Germline V CDR1 and CDR2: SGDLS, YYNGEE. The CDR3 is 15 residues long. V lost 4 bases and J lost 4, with 17 bases in between. The CDR3 sequence is CASSFRDTLGTEAFF. For the CDR3, the DNA is TGTGCCAGCAGCTTCCGGGACACACTTGGCACTGAAGCTTTCTTT.